The entry below gives a single TCR beta chain sequence along with its context. Its specificity is not known. CDR3 size: 15 residues. The ends were cut back, 6 bases at V and 7 bases at J, with 19 bases in the middle. The germline V gene has CDR1 SGHTA and CDR2 FQGNSA. The data were taken from a study of T cell responses to AZD1222 COVID-19 vaccine. General observations from the study: Breadth and depth of Spike-specific TCRs rose after two AZD1222 doses. The CD4 TCRs associated with vaccination extended across spike and predominated at 160-218 and 743-854. The peak T cell response came first, and repertoires were sampled only after it.

The table came from immunoSEQ multiplex PCR; TCRdb's copy has only in-frame clones and leaves some out. This table has around 200,000 clones, 80% to 95% appearing once. The rearrangement links TRBV7-2 to TRBJ1-5; possible D gene TRBD1, 6 bases. The material sequenced was peripheral blood, taken 28 days after the second dose of the MenACWY control vaccine. This receptor was identified in an adult who received the MenACWY meningococcal vaccine as a control. CDR3 nucleotides: TGTGCCAGCAGTCGAGGGGGATCAGTCCCGCAGCCCCAGCATTTT. It codes for CASSRGGSVPQPQHF.